This T cell receptor beta chain was recovered during a study of CD8 T cells in ankylosing spondylitis. Study conclusions and caveats: Seven to nine highly homologous variants made up a TCR beta motif, and this motif appeared characteristic of ankylosing spondylitis blood.

This clonotype has more than one count but fewer than ten. Its antigen is unidentified. The CDR3 runs to 12 residues. The germline gives CDR1 SGHTA, CDR2 FQGNSA. Trimming pared 2 bases from V and 7 bases from J, leaving 8 bases between. Via MiXCR, TCRdb re-called the 5' RACE reads, giving one row per CDR3 protein. Altogether 750,000 to 850,000 distinct CDR3 sequences are present, about 10% being singletons, with the ten largest covering around 0.51%. This chain joins TRBV7-2 and TRBJ1-1; D is ambiguous. Sequencing input: blood, either unsorted or a sorted T cell fraction (not recorded which). The sequence was obtained from a male donor with ankylosing spondylitis. CDR3 residues: CASSLTGNEAFF. The CDR3 DNA follows: TGTGCCAGCAGCTTAACGGGAAATGAAGCTTTCTTT.